This T cell receptor (beta chain) was retrieved from a study of cytomegalovirus exposure and HLA in healthy donors. V shed 5 bases and J shed 8 bases, with 15 bases lying between them. Germline assignment: CDR1 SNHLY and CDR2 FYNNEI. The CDR3 runs to 13 residues. Broader study findings: Upon later analysis, TCR association rates were observed to vary by HLA locus, being highest for DRB1 and lowest for HLA-C. There was a cluster of highly shared sequence variants that was likely a sequencing artifact. The presence/absence work took it that sequencing depth was about the same across donors.

PCR amplification relied on 60 Vbeta primers (plus 13 Jbeta primers). This table comes from immunoSEQ multiplex PCR, and its TCRdb copy is limited to in-frame clones, with some not included. Among about 200,000 clones, around 77% were seen once, and the ten largest hold about 2.7%. Comments on this clone: Its target is not known.

The chain is built from TRBV2 and TRBJ1-2; D call uncertain. The sequencing input was PBMCs. The receptor comes from a woman in her thirties in good health and CMV-seronegative. In DNA form, the CDR3 reads TGTGCCAGCAGTTCTAGCGGACCCGGAGGCTACACCTTC. Its translation is CASSSSGPGGYTF.